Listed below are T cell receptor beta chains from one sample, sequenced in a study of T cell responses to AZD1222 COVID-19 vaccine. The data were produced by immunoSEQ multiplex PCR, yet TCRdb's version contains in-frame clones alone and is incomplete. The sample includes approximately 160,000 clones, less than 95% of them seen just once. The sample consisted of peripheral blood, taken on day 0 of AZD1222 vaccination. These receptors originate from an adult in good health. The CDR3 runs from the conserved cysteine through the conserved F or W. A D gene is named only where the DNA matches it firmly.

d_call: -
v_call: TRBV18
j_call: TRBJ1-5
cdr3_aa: CASSVSRGVEPQHF
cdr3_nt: TGTGCCAGCTCAGTATCTAGGGGTGTAGAGCCCCAGCATTTT

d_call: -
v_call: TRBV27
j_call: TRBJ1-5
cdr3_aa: CASSDQGHSNQPQHF
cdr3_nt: TGTGCCAGCAGTGACCAGGGTCACAGCAATCAGCCCCAGCATTTT

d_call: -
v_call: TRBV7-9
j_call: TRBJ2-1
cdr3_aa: CASSLAGDREQFF
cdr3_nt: TGTGCCAGCAGCTTAGCGGGGGATCGGGAGCAGTTCTTC

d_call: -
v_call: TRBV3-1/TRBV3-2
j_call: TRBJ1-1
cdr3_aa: CASSQEAGPLNTEAFF
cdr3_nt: TGTGCCAGCAGCCAAGAGGCCGGGCCTTTGAACACTGAAGCTTTCTTT

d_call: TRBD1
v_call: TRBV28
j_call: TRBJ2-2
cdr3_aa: CATGDRGYTGELFF
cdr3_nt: TGTGCCACCGGGGACAGGGGGTACACCGGGGAGCTGTTTTTT

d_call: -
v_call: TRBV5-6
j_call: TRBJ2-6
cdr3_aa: CASSLAGVPGTGANVLTF
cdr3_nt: TGTGCCAGCAGCTTGGCCGGCGTACCCGGGACCGGGGCCAACGTCCTGACTTTC

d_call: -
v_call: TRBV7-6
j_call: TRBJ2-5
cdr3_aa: CASSLVPGSRETQYF
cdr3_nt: TGTGCCAGCAGCTTAGTCCCCGGGAGTCGGGAGACCCAGTACTTC

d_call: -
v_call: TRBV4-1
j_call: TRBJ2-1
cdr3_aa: CASSHGQGLDEQFF
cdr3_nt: TGCGCCAGCAGCCACGGGCAGGGGTTGGATGAGCAGTTCTTC

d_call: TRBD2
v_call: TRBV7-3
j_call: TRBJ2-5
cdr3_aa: CASSLNGLAQETQYF
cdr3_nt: TGTGCCAGCAGCTTAAATGGACTAGCCCAAGAGACCCAGTACTTC

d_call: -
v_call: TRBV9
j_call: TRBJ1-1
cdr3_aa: CASTSDGKMNTEAFF
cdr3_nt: TGTGCCAGCACCTCGGACGGGAAGATGAACACTGAAGCTTTCTTT

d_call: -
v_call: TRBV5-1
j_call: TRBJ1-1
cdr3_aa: CASSLGGGYAEAFF
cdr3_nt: TGCGCCAGCAGCCTCGGTGGGGGATACGCTGAAGCTTTCTTT

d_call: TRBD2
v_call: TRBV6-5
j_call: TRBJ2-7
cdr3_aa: CASGRLAGATREQYF
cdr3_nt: TGTGCCAGCGGGAGACTAGCGGGGGCCACTCGGGAGCAGTACTTC